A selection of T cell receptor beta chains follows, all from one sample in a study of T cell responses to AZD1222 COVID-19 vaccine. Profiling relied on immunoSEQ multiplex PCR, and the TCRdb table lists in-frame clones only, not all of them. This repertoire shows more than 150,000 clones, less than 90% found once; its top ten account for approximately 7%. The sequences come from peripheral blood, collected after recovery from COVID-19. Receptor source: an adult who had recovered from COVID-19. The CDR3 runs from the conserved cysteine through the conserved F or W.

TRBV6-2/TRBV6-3 CASSLRDFSTDTQYF
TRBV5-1 CASSGLQGNTEAFF
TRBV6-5 CASMLRGRDTYEQYF
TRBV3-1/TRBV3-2 CASSQDDVAGEGDTQYF
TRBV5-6 CASSLPGQGLNTIYF
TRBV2 CASSVEEELEAFF
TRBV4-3 CASSQVERGGYNEQFF
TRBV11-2 CASSLAPGGRADETQYF
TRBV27 CASSLARENQPQHF
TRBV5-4 CASSLGGAEAEQYF
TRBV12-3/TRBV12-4 CASSSEGTGELFF
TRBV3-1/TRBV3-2 CASSQDTGRVQETQYF
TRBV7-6 CASSFSDFAAYEQYF
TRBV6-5 CASSSRQGETQYF
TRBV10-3 CAIRQDSYEQYF
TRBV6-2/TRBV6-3 CASSLGLWSEQFF
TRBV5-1 CASSSRLASSYEQYF
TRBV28 CASASSKKLTGELFF
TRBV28 CASSMLLQGGTGELFF
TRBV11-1 CASSLLAYNEQFF
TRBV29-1 CSVERLGRSDNEQFF
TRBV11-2 CASSLDLIQGSPYEQYF
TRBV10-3 CAISGVDRETQYF
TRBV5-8 CASSRQGNYGYTF
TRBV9 CASSPVGTSPREQYF
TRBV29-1 CSVGHTTGGVGNTIYF
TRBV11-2 CASSPTGGRDYGYTF
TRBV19 CASTRQGVTYNEQFF
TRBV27 CASKGTATSGSTF
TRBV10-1 CASSEGSSYSNQPQHF
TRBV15 CATSRDPVSSGRNTEAFF
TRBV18 CASSPPLNEQFF
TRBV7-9 CASSLATGTDTQYF
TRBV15 CATSRDRGSYYEQYF
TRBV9 CASSVQGWGDTIYF
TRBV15 CATSRQIDTQYF
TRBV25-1 CASSNEGRASGNTEAFF
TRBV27 CASSLWGYNEQFF